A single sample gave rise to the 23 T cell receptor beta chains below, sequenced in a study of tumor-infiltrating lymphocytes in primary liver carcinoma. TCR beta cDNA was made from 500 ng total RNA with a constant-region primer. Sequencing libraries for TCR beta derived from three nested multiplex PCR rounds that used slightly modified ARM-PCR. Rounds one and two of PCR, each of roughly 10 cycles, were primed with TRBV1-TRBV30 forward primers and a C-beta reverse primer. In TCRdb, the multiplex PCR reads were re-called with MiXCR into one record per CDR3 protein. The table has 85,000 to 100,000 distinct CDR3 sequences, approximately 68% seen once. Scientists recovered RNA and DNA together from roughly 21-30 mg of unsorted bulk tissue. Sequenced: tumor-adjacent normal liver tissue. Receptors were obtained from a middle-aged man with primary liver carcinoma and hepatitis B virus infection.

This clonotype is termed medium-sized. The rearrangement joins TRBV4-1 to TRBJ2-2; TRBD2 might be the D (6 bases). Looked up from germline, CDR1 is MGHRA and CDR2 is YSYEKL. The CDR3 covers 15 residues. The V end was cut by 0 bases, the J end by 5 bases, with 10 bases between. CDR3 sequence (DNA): TGCGCCAGCAGCCAAGATCACGGGGGAACCGGGGAGCTGTTTTTT. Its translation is CASSQDHGGTGELFF.

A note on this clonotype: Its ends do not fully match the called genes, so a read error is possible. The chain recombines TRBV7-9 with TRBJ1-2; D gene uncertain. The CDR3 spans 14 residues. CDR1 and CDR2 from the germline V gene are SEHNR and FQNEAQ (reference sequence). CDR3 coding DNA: TGTGACAGCAGCCTACAAACGGGCGGCTATGCCTACACCTTC. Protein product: CDSSLQTGGYAYTF.

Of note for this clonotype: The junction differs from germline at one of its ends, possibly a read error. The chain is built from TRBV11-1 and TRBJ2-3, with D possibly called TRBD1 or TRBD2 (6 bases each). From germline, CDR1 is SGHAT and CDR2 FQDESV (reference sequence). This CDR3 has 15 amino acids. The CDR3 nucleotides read TGTGCCAGCGGCTTGGGGGGCTACGATTCAGATACGCAGTATTTT. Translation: CASGLGGYDSDTQYF.

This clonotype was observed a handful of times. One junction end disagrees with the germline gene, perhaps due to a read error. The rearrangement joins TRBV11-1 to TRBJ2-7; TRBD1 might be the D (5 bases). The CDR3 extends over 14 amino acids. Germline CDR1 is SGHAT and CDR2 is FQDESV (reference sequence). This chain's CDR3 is CARSPSQGPYEQYF. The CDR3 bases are TGTGCCCGCAGTCCCTCCCAGGGTCCCTACGAGCAGTACTTC. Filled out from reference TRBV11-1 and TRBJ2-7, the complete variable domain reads EAEVAQSPRYKITEKSQAVAFWCDPISGHATLYWYRQILGQGPELLVQFQDESVVDDSQLPKDRFSAERLKGVDSTLKIQPAELGDSAMYLCARSPSQGPYEQYFGPGTRLTVT.

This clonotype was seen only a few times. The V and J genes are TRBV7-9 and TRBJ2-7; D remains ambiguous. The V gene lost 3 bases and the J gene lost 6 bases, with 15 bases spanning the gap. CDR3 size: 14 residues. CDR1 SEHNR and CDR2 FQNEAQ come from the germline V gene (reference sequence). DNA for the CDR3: TGTGCCAGCAGCTTGTACGTGGGAACCGGCGAGCAGTACTTC. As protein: CASSLYVGTGEQYF.

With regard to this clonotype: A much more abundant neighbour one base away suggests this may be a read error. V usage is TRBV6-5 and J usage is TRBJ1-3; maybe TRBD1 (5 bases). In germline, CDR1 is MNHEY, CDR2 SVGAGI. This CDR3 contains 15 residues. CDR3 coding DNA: TGTGCCAGCAGTCAATCTCGGGACTCTGGGAACACCATATATTTT. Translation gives CASSQSRDSGNTIYF.

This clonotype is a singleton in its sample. The CDR3 spells CASNDGSPEQFF. The DNA for the CDR3 is TGTGCCAGCAATGATGGGTCCCCTGAGCAGTTCTTC. The V gene is TRBV11-2, the J gene TRBJ2-1; no clear D gene. V gave up 7 bases and J gave up 9 bases, with 13 bases separating them. Germline V gene sequence: CDR1 SGHAT, CDR2 FQNNGV. The CDR3 totals 12 residues.

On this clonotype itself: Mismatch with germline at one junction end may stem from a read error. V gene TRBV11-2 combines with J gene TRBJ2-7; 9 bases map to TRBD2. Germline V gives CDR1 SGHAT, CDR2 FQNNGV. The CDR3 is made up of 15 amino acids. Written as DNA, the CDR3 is TGTGCCTGCAGCTTAGTGGCGGGAGGGCCGCACGAGCAGTACTTC. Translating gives CACSLVAGGPHEQYF.

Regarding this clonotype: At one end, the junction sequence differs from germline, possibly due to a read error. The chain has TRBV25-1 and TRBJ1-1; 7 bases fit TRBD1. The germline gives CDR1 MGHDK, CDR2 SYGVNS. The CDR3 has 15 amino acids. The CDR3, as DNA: TGTGCCAGCAGTGAAGCAGGGGGAATGAACACTGAAGCCTTCTTT. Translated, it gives CASSEAGGMNTEAFF.

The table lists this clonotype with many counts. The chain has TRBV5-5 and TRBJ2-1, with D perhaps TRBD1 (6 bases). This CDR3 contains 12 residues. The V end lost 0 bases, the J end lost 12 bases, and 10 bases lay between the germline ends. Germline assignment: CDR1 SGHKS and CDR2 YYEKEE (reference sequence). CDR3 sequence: CASSLGPRGQFF. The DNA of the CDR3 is TGTGCCAGCAGCTTGGGTCCCAGGGGGCAGTTCTTC.

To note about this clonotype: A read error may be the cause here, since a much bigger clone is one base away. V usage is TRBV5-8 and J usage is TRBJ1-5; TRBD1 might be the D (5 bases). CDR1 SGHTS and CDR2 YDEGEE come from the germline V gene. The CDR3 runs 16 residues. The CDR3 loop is CASNLEGISLNQPQHF. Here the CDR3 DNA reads TGTGCCAGCAACTTGGAGGGGATCAGCCTCAATCAGCCCCAGCATTTT.

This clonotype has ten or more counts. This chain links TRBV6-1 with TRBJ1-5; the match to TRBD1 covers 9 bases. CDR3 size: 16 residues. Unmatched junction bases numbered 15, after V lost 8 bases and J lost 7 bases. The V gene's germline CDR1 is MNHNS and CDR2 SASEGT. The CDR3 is CASRISTGTGKQPQHF. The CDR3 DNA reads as TGTGCCAGCCGGATATCGACCGGGACAGGGAAACAGCCCCAGCATTTT.

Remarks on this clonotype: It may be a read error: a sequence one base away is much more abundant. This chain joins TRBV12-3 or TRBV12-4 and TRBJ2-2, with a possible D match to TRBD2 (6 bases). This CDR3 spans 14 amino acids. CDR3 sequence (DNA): TGTGCCAGCAGTTGGACCGTGAACACCGGGGGGCTGTTTTTT. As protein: CASSWTVNTGGLFF.

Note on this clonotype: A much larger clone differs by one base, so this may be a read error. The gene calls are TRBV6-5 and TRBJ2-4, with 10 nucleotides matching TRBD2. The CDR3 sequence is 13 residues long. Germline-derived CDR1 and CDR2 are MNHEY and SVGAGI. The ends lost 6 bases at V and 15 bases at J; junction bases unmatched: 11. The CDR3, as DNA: TGTGCCAGCAGATCCGAGACTAGCGGGCTTTGGTACTTC. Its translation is CASRSETSGLWYF.

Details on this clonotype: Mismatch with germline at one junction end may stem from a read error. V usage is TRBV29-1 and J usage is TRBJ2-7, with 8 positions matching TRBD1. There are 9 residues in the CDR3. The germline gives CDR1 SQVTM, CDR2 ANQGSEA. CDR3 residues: CSLGDRKCF. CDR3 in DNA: TGCAGCCTCGGGGACAGGAAGTGCTTC.

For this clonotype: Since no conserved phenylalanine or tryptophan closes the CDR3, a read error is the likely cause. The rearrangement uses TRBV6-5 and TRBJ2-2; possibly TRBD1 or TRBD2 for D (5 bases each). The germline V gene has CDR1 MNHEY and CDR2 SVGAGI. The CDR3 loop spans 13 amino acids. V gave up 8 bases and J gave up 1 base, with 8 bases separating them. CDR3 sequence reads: CASLGGNTGELFS. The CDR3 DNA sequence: TGTGCCAGCCTTGGGGGGAACACCGGGGAGCTGTTTTCT.

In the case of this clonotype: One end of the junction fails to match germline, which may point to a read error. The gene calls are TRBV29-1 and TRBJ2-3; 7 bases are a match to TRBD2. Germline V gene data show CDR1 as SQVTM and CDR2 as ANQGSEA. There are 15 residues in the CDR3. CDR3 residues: CSVVNIGTNTDMQYF. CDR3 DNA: TGCAGCGTTGTAAATATCGGGACTAACACAGATATGCAGTACTTT.

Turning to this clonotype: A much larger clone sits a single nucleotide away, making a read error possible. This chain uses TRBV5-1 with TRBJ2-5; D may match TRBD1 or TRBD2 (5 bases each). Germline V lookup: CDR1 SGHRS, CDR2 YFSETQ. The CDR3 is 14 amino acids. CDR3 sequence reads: CASSYGAGRETQHF. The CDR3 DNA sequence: TGCGCCAGCTCCTACGGGGCAGGGAGAGAGACCCAGCACTTC.

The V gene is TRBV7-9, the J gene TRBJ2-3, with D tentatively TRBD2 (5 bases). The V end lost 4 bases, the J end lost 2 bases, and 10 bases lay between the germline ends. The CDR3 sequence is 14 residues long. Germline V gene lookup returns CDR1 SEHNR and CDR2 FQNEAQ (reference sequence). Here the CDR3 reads CASSSGLFTDTQYF. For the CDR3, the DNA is TGTGCCAGCAGCTCCGGACTCTTCACAGATACGCAGTATTTT.

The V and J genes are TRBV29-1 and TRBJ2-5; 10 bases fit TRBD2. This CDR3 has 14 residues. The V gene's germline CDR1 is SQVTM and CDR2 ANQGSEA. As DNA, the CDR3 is TGCAGTGTATCACTAGCGGGAAGGTGGGAGACCCAGTACTTC. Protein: CSVSLAGRWETQYF.

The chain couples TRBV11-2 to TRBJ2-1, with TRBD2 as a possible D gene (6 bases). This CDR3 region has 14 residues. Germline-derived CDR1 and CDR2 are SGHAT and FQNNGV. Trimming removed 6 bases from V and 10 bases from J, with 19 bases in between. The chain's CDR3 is CASSSAGPGKEQFF. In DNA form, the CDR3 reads TGTGCCAGCAGTTCAGCGGGTCCTGGTAAAGAGCAGTTCTTC.

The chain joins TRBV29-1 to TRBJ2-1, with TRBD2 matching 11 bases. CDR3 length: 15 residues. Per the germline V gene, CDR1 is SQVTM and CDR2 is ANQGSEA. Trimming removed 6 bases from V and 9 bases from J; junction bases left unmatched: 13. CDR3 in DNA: TGCAGCGTAGGGACCTGGCTAGCGGGAGGCGTTGAGCAGTTCTTC. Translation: CSVGTWLAGGVEQFF.

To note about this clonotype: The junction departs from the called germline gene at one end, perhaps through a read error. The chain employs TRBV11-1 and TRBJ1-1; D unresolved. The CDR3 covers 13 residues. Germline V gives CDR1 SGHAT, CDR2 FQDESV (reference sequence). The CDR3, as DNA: TGTACCAGCAGCCCCGGGATGAACACTGAAGCTTTGTTT. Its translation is CTSSPGMNTEALF. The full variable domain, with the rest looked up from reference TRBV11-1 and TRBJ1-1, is EAEVAQSPRYKITEKSQAVAFWCDPISGHATLYWYRQILGQGPELLVQFQDESVVDDSQLPKDRFSAERLKGVDSTLKIQPAELGDSAMYLCTSSPGMNTEALFGQGTRLTVV.